The entry that follows covers one TCR beta chain sequence. The antigen remains unidentified. The data are from a study of EBV T-cell therapy then PD-1 blockade in nasopharyngeal carcinoma. Germline V gives CDR1 SQVTM, CDR2 ANQGSEA. J lost 8 bases, V lost 4 bases, and 13 bases had no gene match. The CDR3 loop spans 14 amino acids. Assay used: immunoSEQ multiplex PCR; TCRdb lists only in-frame clones, some missing. The repertoire consists of over 20,000 clones, with 84% occurring once and the leading ten covering 30% to 35%. Specified time point: 266 days after commencement of treatment, after nivolumab therapy. The treatment was: AdE1-LMPpoly-expanded autologous EBV-specific T-cell therapy followed by anti-PD-1 nivolumab.

This sequence was found in a middle-aged man with nasopharyngeal carcinoma. The chain carries TRBV29-1 and TRBJ1-2; the match to TRBD1 covers 7 bases. Specimen: CD8+ T cells from blood, collected between days 200 and 300 from a patient whose treatment included autologous EBV-specific T cells and nivolumab. The CDR3 DNA follows: TGCAGCGTTGGCATCGGGGCTCAGGGGGAAGGCTACACCTTC. This codes for CSVGIGAQGEGYTF. Full variable domain (rest looked up from reference TRBV29-1 and TRBJ1-2): SAVISQKPSRDICQRGTSLTIQCQVDSQVTMMFWYRQQPGQSLTLIATANQGSEATYESGFVIDKFPISRPNLTFSTLTVSNMSPEDSSIYLCSVGIGAQGEGYTFGSGTRLTVV.